The 20 T cell receptor beta chains presented below share a single source sample, sequenced in a study of OX40 agonist ivuxolimab in advanced cancers. Clones were read by immunoSEQ multiplex PCR, and TCRdb kept only the in-frame ones, dropping some. The sample has approximately 100,000 clones, 80% to 95% seen once; the top ten hold about 1.5%. This specimen consisted of CD4+ or CD8+ T cells sorted from blood, obtained in a trial of the OX40 agonist ivuxolimab. These receptors all come from an adult with an advanced solid tumor such as melanoma, head and neck, liver or kidney cancer.

The chain joins TRBV20-1 to TRBJ2-7; D uncertain. Between the trimmed V and J ends, which lost 1 base and 5 bases, there was a span of 6 bases. The CDR3 sequence is 11 residues long. CDR1 is DFQATT and CDR2 is SNEGSKA in the germline V gene (reference sequence). The CDR3 region has the DNA TGCAGTGCTAGAGCGCTCAACGAGCAGTACTTC. Amino acid sequence: CSARALNEQYF.

V is TRBV19 and J is TRBJ2-7, with TRBD2 identical over 7 bases. The ends lost 5 bases at V and 1 base at J; junction bases unmatched: 8. There are 15 residues in the CDR3. Germline loops: CDR1 LNHDA, CDR2 SQIVND (reference sequence). The CDR3 spells CASSAQGGMSYEQYF. CDR3 nucleotide sequence: TGTGCCAGTAGTGCGCAGGGAGGGATGTCCTACGAGCAGTACTTC.

In the case of this clone: The sample holds other DNA sequences that translate to the same CDR3. The V and J genes are TRBV30 and TRBJ2-5, with 7 bases fitting TRBD1. The CDR3 length is 13 residues. The germline V gene encodes CDR1 GTSNPN and CDR2 SVGIG (reference sequence). V shed 3 bases, J shed 5 bases, and the junction held 6 bases outside the gene matches. The CDR3 DNA reads TGTGCCTGGAGCCGACAGGGCGGGGAGACCCAGTACTTC. This codes for CAWSRQGGETQYF.

This clone was detected only once. The chain recombines TRBV27 with TRBJ2-3; the D gene is possibly TRBD1 (5 bases). The CDR3 has 16 residues. The germline V gene has CDR1 MNHEY and CDR2 SMNVEV (reference sequence). V shed 5 bases and J shed 0 bases, with 15 bases lying between them. CDR3 bases: TGTGCCAGCAGTCGCCGACAGACCCGCAGCACAGATACGCAGTATTTT. Its protein product is CASSRRQTRSTDTQYF.

CDR3 nucleotides: TGTGCCAGCAGCTTATCTGGGGTCTCCTACGAGCAGTACTTC. It is translated as CASSLSGVSYEQYF. The V call is TRBV7-2, the J call TRBJ2-5; D is uncertain. The J call is uncertain, as TRBJ2-7 better fits the DNA end. CDR1 and CDR2 (germline): SGHTA, FQGNSA. The CDR3 spans 14 residues.

V and J are TRBV9 and TRBJ2-2; D is undetermined. Looked up from germline, CDR1 is SGDLS and CDR2 is YYNGEE. CDR3 size: 13 residues. V dropped 1 base and J dropped 3 bases, with 4 bases sitting between them. CDR3: CASSVTYTGELFF. CDR3 coding DNA: TGTGCCAGCAGCGTAACGTACACCGGGGAGCTGTTTTTT.

The chain carries TRBV19 and TRBJ2-1; 7 nucleotides align to TRBD1. V dropped 10 bases and J dropped 1; count of bases not matched to a gene: 16. Germline V gene sequence: CDR1 LNHDA, CDR2 SQIVND (reference sequence). This CDR3 is built from 17 residues. Written as DNA, the CDR3 is TGTGCCACCAGGAGCCAGACAGGGATCAGGTCCTACAATGAGCAGTTCTTC. Translating gives CATRSQTGIRSYNEQFF.

This chain connects TRBV13 to TRBJ2-7; D might be TRBD2 (6 bases). There are 14 residues in the CDR3. Germline assignment: CDR1 PRHDT and CDR2 FYEKMQ (reference sequence). Trimming left V 1 base short and J 4 bases short, with 11 bases between. The CDR3 DNA sequence: TGTGCCAGCAGCTTAGACGGGGGAGTTTACGAGCAGTACTTC. It encodes CASSLDGGVYEQYF. The complete variable domain, with remaining parts taken from reference TRBV13 and TRBJ2-7, reads AAGVIQSPRHLIKEKRETATLKCYPIPRHDTVYWYQQGPGQDPQFLISFYEKMQSDKGSIPDRFSAQQFSDYHSELNMSSLELGDSALYFCASSLDGGVYEQYFGPGTRLTVT.

This clone is a singleton in its sample. The chain links TRBV11-2 to TRBJ2-7, with D perhaps TRBD2 (5 bases). With 0 bases removed from V and 7 bases from J, the gap between germline ends came to 16 bases. The CDR3 has 15 residues. Germline values: CDR1 SGHAT, CDR2 FQNNGV. The CDR3 sequence is CASSLEAGLVREQYF. DNA for the CDR3: TGTGCCAGCAGCTTAGAGGCGGGTTTAGTGCGGGAGCAGTACTTC.

The CDR3 DNA reads TGTGCCAGCAGTTTAGGAGTAGCGGGACTTACCGGGGAGCTGTTTTTT. Protein product: CASSLGVAGLTGELFF. The genes are TRBV28 and TRBJ2-2, with TRBD2 identical over 8 bases. The CDR3 is made up of 16 amino acids. J lost 5 bases, V lost 2 bases, and 7 bases had no gene match. Germline V CDR1 and CDR2: MDHEN, SYDVKM.

The V and J genes are TRBV19 and TRBJ2-7; 9 bases map to TRBD2. The CDR3 length is 14 residues. Germline CDR1 reads LNHDA; CDR2 reads SQIVND (reference sequence). After removal of 5 bases from V and 4 bases from J, the junction contained 6 bases not matched to a gene. The CDR3 reads CASSPSLAGYEQYF. DNA of the CDR3: TGTGCCAGTAGTCCCTCCCTAGCGGGGTACGAGCAGTACTTC.

The chain links TRBV19 to TRBJ2-5; 9 bases are a match to TRBD2. Germline-derived CDR1 and CDR2 are LNHDA and SQIVND (reference sequence). With V trimmed by 5 bases and J by 0 bases, 4 bases remained unmatched. CDR3 length: 15 amino acids. CDR3 DNA sequence: TGTGCCAGTAGTCCCGGGACTAGCTACCAAGAGACCCAGTACTTC. Residues: CASSPGTSYQETQYF.

This chain connects TRBV6-5 to TRBJ2-6, with D unresolved. V was trimmed by 5 bases and J by 0 bases, leaving 8 bases between them. Germline V gives CDR1 MNHEY, CDR2 SVGAGI. The CDR3 spans 15 residues. The CDR3 coding sequence is TGTGCCAGCAGTCCCCTATCCTCTGGGGCCAACGTCCTGACTTTC. Translating gives CASSPLSSGANVLTF.

J is TRBJ1-1 and V is TRBV5-1; TRBD1 might be the D (5 bases). This CDR3 is built from 15 residues. Germline CDR1 and CDR2: SGHRS and YFSETQ. The V end was cut by 0 bases, the J end by 2 bases, with 11 bases between. The chain's CDR3 is CASSLGGPTNTEAFF. DNA of the CDR3: TGCGCCAGCAGCTTGGGGGGACCTACAAACACTGAAGCTTTCTTT. The full variable domain, its missing parts supplied by reference TRBV5-1 and TRBJ1-1, is KAGVTQTPRYLIKTRGQQVTLSCSPISGHRSVSWYQQTPGQGLQFLFEYFSETQRNKGNFPGRFSGRQFSNSRSEMNVSTLELGDSALYLCASSLGGPTNTEAFFGQGTRLTVV.

This chain connects TRBV4-2 to TRBJ2-7; D gene ambiguous. This CDR3 has 14 residues. Trimming removed 0 bases at V and 1 base at J, with 7 bases between. CDR1 is LGHNA, CDR2 YNFKEQ, per germline. DNA for the CDR3: TGTGCCAGCAGCCAAGATGGCAGGTCCTACGAGCAGTACTTC. This encodes CASSQDGRSYEQYF.

The chain joins TRBV6-1 to TRBJ1-5; no definite D call. V lost 7 bases, J lost 1 base, and 8 bases lay in between. Germline CDR1 is MNHNS and CDR2 is SASEGT. The CDR3 has 13 amino acids. CDR3 nucleotides: TGTGCCAGCAAAGGTATGAGCAATCAGCCCCAGCATTTT. Amino acids: CASKGMSNQPQHF.

V usage is TRBV5-6 and J usage is TRBJ1-1, with 12 bases that match TRBD1. Germline V CDR1 and CDR2: SGHDT, YYEEEE. Losses at the gene ends were 2 bases for V and 11 bases for J; bases not matched to a gene: 10. CDR3 length: 15 residues. Written as DNA, the CDR3 is TGTGCCAGCAGCTTAGACGGGACAGGGGGCTTGGGGGCTTTCTTT. Translating it yields CASSLDGTGGLGAFF.

The chain has TRBV11-2 and TRBJ2-5; D unresolved. CDR3 size: 13 residues. V lost 4 bases, J lost 5 bases, and 11 bases lay in between. CDR1 is SGHAT and CDR2 is FQNNGV in the germline V gene. CDR3 in amino acids: CASSYRGRETQYF. The CDR3 DNA reads TGTGCCAGCAGCTACCGCGGACGTGAGACCCAGTACTTC. The whole variable domain, remainder taken from reference TRBV11-2 and TRBJ2-5, is EAGVAQSPRYKIIEKRQSVAFWCNPISGHATLYWYQQILGQGPKLLIQFQNNGVVDDSQLPKDRFSAERLKGVDSTLKIQPAKLEDSAVYLCASSYRGRETQYFGPGTRLLVL.

This rearrangement joins TRBV18 to TRBJ1-2; 10 nucleotides agree with TRBD1. Germline CDR1 and CDR2: KGHSH and LQKENI. Trimming at V came to 4 bases and at J to 4 bases, leaving 12 bases not matched to a gene. The CDR3 covers 17 residues. The CDR3 nucleotides are TGTGCCAGCTCACGCGGGACAGGGGTTCTAACTGGCTATGGCTACACCTTC. This encodes CASSRGTGVLTGYGYTF. Looking up the rest from reference TRBV18 and TRBJ1-2 gives the full variable domain: NAGVMQNPRHLVRRRGQEARLRCSPMKGHSHVYWYRQLPEEGLKFMVYLQKENIIDESGMPKERFSAEFPKEGPSILRIQQVVRGDSAAYFCASSRGTGVLTGYGYTFGSGTRLTVV.

This chain joins TRBV5-1 and TRBJ2-2; TRBD1 aligns across 7 bases. The ends lost 9 bases at V and 1 base at J; junction bases unmatched: 6. The germline V gene encodes CDR1 SGHRS and CDR2 YFSETQ. This CDR3 is built from 14 residues. CDR3 in DNA: TGCGCCACCCCCGGGACAGAGAACACCGGGGAGCTGTTTTTT. Translated: CATPGTENTGELFF.